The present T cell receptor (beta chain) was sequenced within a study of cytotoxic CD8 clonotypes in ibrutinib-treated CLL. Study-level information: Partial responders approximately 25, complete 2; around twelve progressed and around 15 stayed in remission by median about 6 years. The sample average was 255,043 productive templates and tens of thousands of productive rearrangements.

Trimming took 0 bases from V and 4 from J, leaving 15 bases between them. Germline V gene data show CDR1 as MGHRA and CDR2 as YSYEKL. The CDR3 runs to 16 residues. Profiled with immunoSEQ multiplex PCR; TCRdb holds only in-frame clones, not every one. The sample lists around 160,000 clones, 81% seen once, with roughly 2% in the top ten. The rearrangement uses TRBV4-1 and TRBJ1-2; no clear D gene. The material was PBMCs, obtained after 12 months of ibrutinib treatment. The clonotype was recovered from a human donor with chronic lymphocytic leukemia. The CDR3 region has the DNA TGCGCCAGCAGCCAAGATACGGTTTCTGGGGTCTATGGCTACACCTTC. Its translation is CASSQDTVSGVYGYTF.